These T cell receptor beta chains were read from a single sample in a study of cytomegalovirus exposure and HLA in healthy donors. Using immunoSEQ multiplex PCR, the repertoire was profiled, and TCRdb retains in-frame clones only, with some absent. The listing contains approximately 54,000 clones. Input material: PBMCs. These receptor sequences come from a middle-aged woman in good health and CMV-seronegative. Each CDR3 is given with its conserved first and last residue. D genes are given only for firm matches. Clone size appears in some rows only: once, few, many, or a class for an expanded clone.

V: TRBV6-5
size: NA
D: TRBD1
J: TRBJ2-1
DNA: TGTGCCAGCAGTTTCGCCGGGACAGGCTACAATGAGCAGTTCTTC
CDR3: CASSFAGTGYNEQFF

V: TRBV6-1
size: NA
D: NA
J: TRBJ1-5
DNA: TGTGCCAGCAGTGAGGATAGGGGACTTGGCAATCAGCCCCAGCATTTT
CDR3: CASSEDRGLGNQPQHF

V: TRBV4-3
size: NA
D: TRBD2
J: TRBJ2-3
DNA: TGCGCCAGCAGCCAAGAGCTAGCGGCTAGCACAGATACGCAGTATTTT
CDR3: CASSQELAASTDTQYF

V: TRBV5-6
size: NA
D: NA
J: TRBJ1-2
DNA: TGTGCCAGCACCATTTCTGAGGCCAACTATGGCTACACCTTC
CDR3: CASTISEANYGYTF

V: TRBV25-1
size: NA
D: NA
J: TRBJ2-7
DNA: TGTGCCAGCAGTTTGGCGGCCCTAGCCGAGCAGTACTTC
CDR3: CASSLAALAEQYF

V: TRBV2
size: NA
D: NA
J: TRBJ1-2
DNA: TGTGCCAGCAGTGAGGGGGCAGGAGGAAACTATGGCTACACCTTC
CDR3: CASSEGAGGNYGYTF

V: TRBV6-5
size: NA
D: TRBD2
J: TRBJ2-5
DNA: TGTGCCAGCACCATACTAGCGGGAGCCACAGAGACCCAGTACTTC
CDR3: CASTILAGATETQYF

V: TRBV6-5
size: NA
D: TRBD1
J: TRBJ1-4
DNA: TGTGCCAGCAGTGCGAGCAGGGGGCTAGGAGAAAAACTGTTTTTT
CDR3: CASSASRGLGEKLFF

V: TRBV19
size: NA
D: TRBD2
J: TRBJ2-2
DNA: TGTGCCACTGACTCGGGGACTAGCGTTACCGGGGAGCTGTTTTTT
CDR3: CATDSGTSVTGELFF

V: TRBV7-9
size: NA
D: TRBD1
J: TRBJ1-5
DNA: TGTGCCAGCAGCTTACCAGGGGGTCAGCCCCAGCATTTT
CDR3: CASSLPGGQPQHF

V: TRBV7-9
size: NA
D: NA
J: TRBJ1-1
DNA: TGTGCCAGCAGCTCAGGCGTTATCGCGAACACTGAAGCTTTCTTT
CDR3: CASSSGVIANTEAFF

V: TRBV15
size: medium-sized
D: TRBD2
J: TRBJ2-7
DNA: TGTGCCATCTCAGCGGGAAACTCCTACGAGCAGTACTTC
CDR3: CAISAGNSYEQYF

V: TRBV9
size: NA
D: TRBD2
J: TRBJ2-1
DNA: TGTGCCAGCAGCGTAGGAGGACTAGCGGGCAATGAGCAGTTCTTC
CDR3: CASSVGGLAGNEQFF

V: TRBV6-6
size: NA
D: NA
J: TRBJ2-7
DNA: TGTGCCAGCAGTTACGAGGGCTCCTACGAGCAGTACTTC
CDR3: CASSYEGSYEQYF

V: TRBV30
size: NA
D: TRBD1
J: TRBJ1-4
DNA: TGTGCCTGGAGGACAGGGTCAGGGGAAAAACTGTTTTTT
CDR3: CAWRTGSGEKLFF

V: TRBV9
size: NA
D: TRBD2
J: TRBJ2-1
DNA: TGTGCCAGCAGCGTAGCAGCGGGAGGCTACAATGAGCAGTTCTTC
CDR3: CASSVAAGGYNEQFF

V: TRBV7-2
size: NA
D: TRBD1
J: TRBJ2-7
DNA: TGTGCCAGCAGCCTCAACCTGGACAGGACCGAGCAGTACTTC
CDR3: CASSLNLDRTEQYF

V: TRBV19
size: NA
D: TRBD1
J: TRBJ2-7
DNA: TGTGCCAGTAGTATCCCGAGACAGGGGATACCCTACGAGCAGTACTTC
CDR3: CASSIPRQGIPYEQYF

V: TRBV28
size: NA
D: NA
J: TRBJ1-5
DNA: TGTGCCAGCAGGAGTGGAGGGCAGAATCAGCCCCAGCATTTT
CDR3: CASRSGGQNQPQHF

V: TRBV9
size: NA
D: NA
J: TRBJ2-5
DNA: TGTGCCAGCAGCGTAGGGGCTAGCCACCAAGAGACCCAGTACTTC
CDR3: CASSVGASHQETQYF

V: TRBV9
size: NA
D: TRBD1
J: TRBJ1-1
DNA: TGTGCCAGTAGCACGAGTACGGGTAGTACAGGGGGCACTGAAGCTTTCTTT
CDR3: CASSTSTGSTGGTEAFF

V: TRBV5-5
size: NA
D: TRBD1
J: TRBJ1-5
DNA: TGTGCCAGCAGCTTGTACAGGGGGCAGGATCAGCCCCAGCATTTT
CDR3: CASSLYRGQDQPQHF

V: TRBV27
size: NA
D: TRBD1
J: TRBJ1-6
DNA: TGTGCCAGCAGCACGACAGGGGTAAATTCACCCCTCCACTTT
CDR3: CASSTTGVNSPLHF

V: TRBV19
size: NA
D: TRBD1
J: TRBJ1-6
DNA: TGTGCCAGTAGTCCAACGACAGGGGGCGGTTCACCCCTCCACTTT
CDR3: CASSPTTGGGSPLHF

V: TRBV28
size: NA
D: TRBD1
J: TRBJ1-1
DNA: TGTGCCAGCAGGACGGGACAGTTGAACACTGAAGCTTTCTTT
CDR3: CASRTGQLNTEAFF

V: TRBV5-4
size: NA
D: NA
J: TRBJ2-3
DNA: TGTGCTTCCTGGGGGGGCGGGGGTCATCAGGGCACAGATACGCAGTATTTT
CDR3: CASWGGGGHQGTDTQYF

V: TRBV30
size: NA
D: NA
J: TRBJ1-2
DNA: TGTGCCTGGGGCAGAGGGGGAATCTATGGCTACACCTTC
CDR3: CAWGRGGIYGYTF

V: TRBV4-3
size: NA
D: TRBD2
J: TRBJ2-5
DNA: TGCGCCAGCAGCTACCCCGGGACTAGCGGGAGAGGGCAAGAGACCCAGTACTTC
CDR3: CASSYPGTSGRGQETQYF

V: TRBV4-2
size: NA
D: NA
J: TRBJ2-7
DNA: TGTGCCAGCAGCCAAGATAGAAGCGGATCCTCCTACGAGCAGTACTTC
CDR3: CASSQDRSGSSYEQYF

V: TRBV7-9
size: NA
D: NA
J: TRBJ1-1
DNA: TGTGCCAGCAGCTTAGCAAATCAACGGGGAACTGAAGCTTTCTTT
CDR3: CASSLANQRGTEAFF

V: TRBV28
size: NA
D: NA
J: TRBJ1-2
DNA: TGTGCCAGCAGTTTACAGGGGCAGAGCTATGGCTACACCTTC
CDR3: CASSLQGQSYGYTF

V: TRBV6-5
size: NA
D: TRBD2
J: TRBJ2-7
DNA: TGTGCCAGCAGCCGGACTAGCGGGGACTACGAGCAGTACTTC
CDR3: CASSRTSGDYEQYF

V: TRBV7-2
size: NA
D: TRBD1
J: TRBJ1-5
DNA: TGTGCCAGCAGTACAACAGGGGGAGGGGGTCAGCCCCAGCATTTT
CDR3: CASSTTGGGGQPQHF

V: TRBV5-4
size: NA
D: NA
J: TRBJ2-7
DNA: TGTGCCAGCAGCTTGGGGGCGGGGAACGAGCAGTACTTC
CDR3: CASSLGAGNEQYF